Listed here is a single T cell receptor beta chain. Residents of about two dozen US areas, aged about 18 to 95 years, made up the participants. The data stem from a study of blood T cell repertoires in COVID-19. Authors' analysis steps: Estimated nucleated cell counts came from reference gene primer amplification. Assay: immunoSEQ multiplex PCR; the TCRdb copy retains only in-frame clones and omits some. That table is the source of V, J and clone size, and D and trimming were worked out from the DNA. The sample consists of about 200,000 clones, 85% of them appearing once. The CDR3 sequence is 17 residues long. The ends were cut back, 2 bases at V and 3 bases at J, with 20 bases in the middle. CDR1 is MGHRA and CDR2 is YSYEKL in the germline V gene.

The chain is built from TRBV4-1 and TRBJ2-7; maybe TRBD2 (7 bases). Sequencing was done on a sample of PBMCs or T cells enriched from blood (not recorded which). The TCR sequence derives from a man in his forties who had recovered from COVID-19. Here the CDR3 DNA reads TGCGCCAGCAGCCAACGCGGTAGGGGGGGCGCAGACTACGAGCAGTACTTC. It translates to CASSQRGRGGADYEQYF.